The source of this TCR beta chain is a study of T cell repertoires in cytomegalovirus infection. Notes on this clonotype: No antigen is known for it.

V gave up 4 bases and J gave up 2 bases; unmatched junction bases: 6. Germline CDR1 and CDR2: SGHRS and YFSETQ. This CDR3 comprises 17 residues. MiXCR was run by TCRdb on the reads, yielding one entry per CDR3 protein. The table includes some 700,000 distinct CDR3 sequences, 30% to 35% detected once. The sequences come from cultured PBMCs, collected from culture after CMV antigen stimulation. The chain links TRBV5-1 to TRBJ2-7; 16 bases fit TRBD2. This receptor was identified in a human donor in good health (CMV status not recorded). Some clones in this sample may be carry-over from other donors' samples. CDR3 DNA sequence: TGCGCCAGCAGCCTGCTCGGGACTAGCGGGGGGGCCTACGAGCAGTACTTC. It codes for CASSLLGTSGGAYEQYF. The whole variable domain, filled in from reference TRBV5-1 and TRBJ2-7, reads KAGVTQTPRYLIKTRGQQVTLSCSPISGHRSVSWYQQTPGQGLQFLFEYFSETQRNKGNFPGRFSGRQFSNSRSEMNVSTLELGDSALYLCASSLLGTSGGAYEQYFGPGTRLTVT.